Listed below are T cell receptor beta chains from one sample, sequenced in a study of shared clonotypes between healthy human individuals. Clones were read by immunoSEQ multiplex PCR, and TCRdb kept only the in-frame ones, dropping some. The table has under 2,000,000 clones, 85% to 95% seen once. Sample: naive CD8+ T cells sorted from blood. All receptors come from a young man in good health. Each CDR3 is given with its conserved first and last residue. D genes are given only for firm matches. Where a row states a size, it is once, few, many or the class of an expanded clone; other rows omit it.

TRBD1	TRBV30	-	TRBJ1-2	TGTGCCTGGTATGACCGGACAGGGACCTATGGCTACACCTTC	CAWYDRTGTYGYTF
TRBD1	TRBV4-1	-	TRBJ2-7	TGCGCCAGCAGCCAAATACTCGGACAGGGGAATTTTTACGAGCAGTACTTC	CASSQILGQGNFYEQYF
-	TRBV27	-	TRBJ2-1	TGTGCCAGCAGTTTCGGGTTTAGGAATGAGCAGTTCTTC	CASSFGFRNEQFF
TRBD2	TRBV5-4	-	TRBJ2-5	TGTGCCAGCAGCTTCGGGGGGGTGGAGACCCAGTACTTC	CASSFGGVETQYF
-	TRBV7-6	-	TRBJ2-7	TGTGCCAGCAGCTTAGCAGGACCCTACGAGCAGTACTTC	CASSLAGPYEQYF
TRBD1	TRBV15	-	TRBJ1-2	TGTGCCACCAGCAGAGATGTCCCCTCCGGGACAGGGTTATATGGCTACACCTTC	CATSRDVPSGTGLYGYTF
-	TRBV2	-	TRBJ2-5	TGTGCCAGCAGTCGAAAGGGGGGAGAGACCCAGTACTTC	CASSRKGGETQYF
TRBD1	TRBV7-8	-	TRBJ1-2	TGTGCCAGCAGCTTTACCGGGACAGGGGATGACTATGGCTACACCTTC	CASSFTGTGDDYGYTF
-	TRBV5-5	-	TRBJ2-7	TGTGCCAGCAGCTTGCTATTCCCCTCCAGTGGCGAGCAGTACTTC	CASSLLFPSSGEQYF
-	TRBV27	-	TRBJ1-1	TGTGCCAGCAGTTTATTACAGGCGAACACTGAAGCTTTCTTT	CASSLLQANTEAFF
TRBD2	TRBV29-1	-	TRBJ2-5	TGCAGCGTTGAAGAGTCTAGCGGGAGAGGAGAGACCCAGTACTTC	CSVEESSGRGETQYF
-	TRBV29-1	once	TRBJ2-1	TGCAGCCTCCTGGGCTTGAACGGGAATGAGCAGTTCTTC	CSLLGLNGNEQFF
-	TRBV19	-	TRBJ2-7	TGTGCCAGTACCCCCGGTGGGGCCCAAGGCTACGAGCAGTACTTC	CASTPGGAQGYEQYF
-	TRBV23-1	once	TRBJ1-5	TGCGCCAGCAGTCAATACTTACCTGGGCCCCAGCATTTT	CASSQYLPGPQHF
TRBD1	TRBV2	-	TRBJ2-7	TGTGCCAGCAGTGAGTCAGGGGGTGGTTTGACCTACGAGCAGTACTTC	CASSESGGGLTYEQYF